Presented here are 20 T cell receptor beta chains from one specimen sequenced in a study of blood T cell repertoires in COVID-19. TCRdb keeps only in-frame clones here, not all; method: immunoSEQ multiplex PCR. The repertoire holds 200,000 to 250,000 clones, with 70% to 85% as singletons. Sequencing input: peripheral blood. The receptors originated from a man aged 45-65 years with active or convalescent COVID-19.

The J gene is TRBJ1-1, the V gene TRBV18, with TRBD1 matching over 8 bases. V dropped 4 bases and J dropped 2; count of bases not matched to a gene: 12. The CDR3 sequence is 17 residues long. The germline CDR1 and CDR2 sequences are KGHSH and LQKENI. CDR3 DNA: TGTGCCAGCTCACGATCCACCTCCGGGACAGGTAACACTGAAGCTTTCTTT. This gives the protein CASSRSTSGTGNTEAFF.

The chain joins TRBV23-1 to TRBJ1-2, with 7 bases identical to TRBD1. TRBV23-1 is annotated as an ORF whose role is uncertain. The CDR3 spans 12 residues. After removal of 8 bases from V and 5 bases from J, the junction contained 5 bases not matched to a gene. The CDR3 DNA sequence: TGCGCCAGCTTGGCCAGGGGGTATGGCTACACCTTC. Encoded protein: CASLARGYGYTF.

This clone has a single count. The gene calls are TRBV4-1 and TRBJ1-1; 7 bases fit TRBD1. Germline V CDR1 and CDR2: MGHRA, YSYEKL. CDR3 length: 15 amino acids. The J segment lost 0 bases and the V segment lost 2 bases, leaving 3 bases of the junction unmatched. This CDR3 is CASSQPDRVNTEAFF. The DNA of the CDR3 is TGCGCCAGCAGCCAACCCGACAGGGTGAACACTGAAGCTTTCTTT.

The chain combines TRBV25-1 with TRBJ1-2; D is undetermined. This CDR3 spans 15 amino acids. Germline CDR1 and CDR2: MGHDK and SYGVNS. Trimming pared 3 bases from V and 4 bases from J, leaving 15 bases between. CDR3 coding DNA: TGTGCCAGCAGTGATAGTTTCAGCGCTATCTATGGCTACACCTTC. Amino acids: CASSDSFSAIYGYTF.

The J gene is TRBJ1-2, the V gene TRBV5-1; D is possibly TRBD1 (5 bases). Trimming took off 2 bases at V and 4 bases at J, with 15 bases between the two ends. The CDR3 is made up of 15 amino acids. CDR1 is SGHRS, CDR2 YFSETQ, per germline. CDR3 sequence reads: CASSLLVGGAYGYTF. The CDR3 DNA reads as TGCGCCAGCAGCTTACTCGTAGGAGGGGCCTATGGCTACACCTTC.

The rearrangement joins TRBV28 to TRBJ1-2; 9 positions match TRBD1. Germline V gene lookup returns CDR1 MDHEN and CDR2 SYDVKM. The CDR3 extends over 14 amino acids. V gave up 3 bases and J gave up 6 bases; unmatched junction bases: 5. The CDR3 reads CASSLGTGRDGYTF. Here the CDR3 DNA reads TGTGCCAGCAGTTTGGGGACAGGGAGGGATGGCTACACCTTC.

This chain joins TRBV19 and TRBJ1-2, with TRBD1 matching over 9 bases. The CDR3 is 14 residues long. Germline assignment: CDR1 LNHDA and CDR2 SQIVND (reference sequence). With 4 bases clipped from V and 5 bases from J, the junction kept 5 bases outside the gene matches. The CDR3 sequence: CASSTRDRVYGYTF. As DNA, the CDR3 is TGTGCCAGTAGTACCCGGGACAGGGTTTATGGCTACACCTTC.

CDR3 bases: TGTGCCAGCAGGGGGACAGCGCTCGGGGAGCTGTTTTTT. It yields the protein CASRGTALGELFF. The chain links TRBV6-5 to TRBJ2-2; 7 nucleotides align to TRBD1. The CDR3 is 13 amino acids. Per germline, CDR1 MNHEY and CDR2 SVGAGI. The J segment lost 7 bases and the V segment lost 6 bases, leaving 5 bases of the junction unmatched.

The J gene is TRBJ2-3, the V gene TRBV5-4, with 9 bases aligning to TRBD2. V shed 4 bases, J shed 0 bases, and the junction held 6 bases outside the gene matches. The CDR3 totals 16 residues. The germline gives CDR1 SGHNT, CDR2 YYREEE (reference sequence). DNA for the CDR3: TGTGCCAGCAGCGGCCTAGCGGGGATTAGCACAGATACGCAGTATTTT. Protein: CASSGLAGISTDTQYF.

This rearrangement joins TRBV28 to TRBJ1-6, with D perhaps matching TRBD1 (5 bases). CDR1 and CDR2 (germline): MDHEN, SYDVKM. Trimming left V 7 bases short and J 9 bases short, with 16 bases between. The CDR3 runs 14 residues. The CDR3 region is CASKLRGRSSPLHF. For the CDR3, the DNA is TGTGCCAGCAAGTTACGGGGGAGAAGTTCACCCCTCCACTTT.

This sequence joins TRBV15 and TRBJ2-1; D is perhaps TRBD2 (7 bases). The germline gives CDR1 LNHNV, CDR2 YYDKDF (reference sequence). CDR3 length: 17 residues. The germline V and J ends were trimmed by 1 base and 7 bases, with 20 bases remaining between them. Here the CDR3 reads CATSRARGGAVPNEQFF. The CDR3 DNA sequence: TGTGCCACCAGCAGAGCCAGAGGGGGGGCCGTTCCGAATGAGCAGTTCTTC.

The rearrangement uses TRBV10-3 and TRBJ1-1; TRBD1 is a possible D gene (5 bases). There are 19 residues in the CDR3. The germline V gene has CDR1 ENHRY and CDR2 SYGVKD. V lost 6 bases and J 0 bases, leaving 26 bases between the germline ends. CDR3 residues: CAIRGRQGPQGGMNTEAFF. The CDR3 DNA sequence: TGTGCCATCAGGGGTCGACAAGGGCCGCAGGGTGGCATGAACACTGAAGCTTTCTTT.

V and J are TRBV28 and TRBJ1-1; 11 bases line up with TRBD1. This CDR3 has 13 residues. Germline V CDR1 and CDR2: MDHEN, SYDVKM. Trimming at V came to 4 bases and at J to 7 bases, leaving 2 bases not matched to a gene. CDR3 in amino acids: CASSSGTGGEAFF. The CDR3 region has the DNA TGTGCCAGCAGTTCTGGGACAGGGGGTGAAGCTTTCTTT.

This clone was observed once. In DNA form, the CDR3 reads TGTGCCAGTAGCGTAGGGAGGTCGAACACCGGGGAGCTGTTTTTT. It encodes CASSVGRSNTGELFF. The chain employs TRBV19 and TRBJ2-2, with D possibly TRBD2 on 6 matching bases. This CDR3 has 15 residues. V lost 6 bases to trimming and J lost 0 bases, with 11 bases between them. CDR1 is LNHDA and CDR2 is SQIVND in the germline V gene (reference sequence).

The chain carries TRBV2 and TRBJ2-2, with D possibly matching TRBD2 (5 bases). The V end was cut by 8 bases, the J end by 0 bases, with 19 bases between. CDR1 SNHLY and CDR2 FYNNEI come from the germline V gene. This CDR3 is built from 17 residues. Here the CDR3 reads CASAWTFYITNTGELFF. CDR3 nucleotide sequence: TGTGCCAGCGCTTGGACTTTCTACATTACGAACACCGGGGAGCTGTTTTTT.

This clone was detected a few times. The V and J genes are TRBV28 and TRBJ1-6, with TRBD1 identical over 7 bases. V shed 6 bases, J shed 2 bases, and the junction held 10 bases outside the gene matches. Per germline, CDR1 MDHEN and CDR2 SYDVKM. The CDR3 runs to 17 residues. The DNA for the CDR3 is TGTGCCAGCAGCCATCACCAAGGGGGCCCCTATAATTCACCCCTCCACTTT. This translates into CASSHHQGGPYNSPLHF. The full variable domain, in which reference TRBV28 and TRBJ1-6 provide the parts outside the CDR3, is DVKVTQSSRYLVKRTGEKVFLECVQDMDHENMFWYRQDPGLGLRLIYFSYDVKMKEKGDIPEGYSVSREKKERFSLILESASTNQTSMYLCASSHHQGGPYNSPLHFGNGTRLTVT.

This chain connects TRBV9 to TRBJ2-2; D is possibly TRBD1 (5 bases). The CDR3 extends over 14 amino acids. Trimming removed 0 bases from V and 6 bases from J, with 9 bases in between. The germline V gene encodes CDR1 SGDLS and CDR2 YYNGEE. CDR3 in amino acids: CASSVASGPGELFF. The CDR3 bases are TGTGCCAGCAGCGTAGCTTCAGGGCCCGGGGAGCTGTTTTTT. Combining the CDR3 with reference TRBV9 and TRBJ2-2 gives the whole variable domain DSGVTQTPKHLITATGQRVTLRCSPRSGDLSVYWYQQSLDQGLQFLIQYYNGEERAKGNILERFSAQQFPDLHSELNLSSLELGDSALYFCASSVASGPGELFFGEGSRLTVL.

The V gene is TRBV7-2, the J gene TRBJ2-5, with 10 bases fitting TRBD1. The germline CDR1 and CDR2 sequences are SGHTA and FQGNSA. The CDR3 is made up of 15 amino acids. V shed 3 bases, J shed 5 bases, and the junction held 6 bases outside the gene matches. The CDR3 bases are TGTGCCAGCAGCTTGTCCGGGACAGGGGAGGAGACCCAGTACTTC. Protein sequence: CASSLSGTGEETQYF.

The CDR3 region has the DNA TGTGCCAGCAGCCCAGCAGGCGATCATAGCAATCAGCCCCAGCATTTT. It specifies CASSPAGDHSNQPQHF. The rearrangement uses TRBV3-1 (or the pseudogene TRBV3-2) and TRBJ1-5; D remains unclear. V was shortened by 4 bases and J by 0 bases, with 13 bases between the two germline ends. CDR1 and CDR2 from the germline V gene are LGHDT and YNNKEL (reference sequence). The CDR3 contains 16 residues.

V gene TRBV19 combines with J gene TRBJ1-5; 12 nucleotides agree with TRBD1. The CDR3 is 20 amino acids. V lost 1 base to trimming and J lost 1 base; unmatched junction nucleotides: 11. In germline, CDR1 is LNHDA, CDR2 SQIVND (reference sequence). This CDR3 reads CASSIGRGQGAVWSNQPQHF. DNA of the CDR3: TGTGCCAGTAGTATAGGAAGGGGACAGGGGGCCGTGTGGAGCAATCAGCCCCAGCATTTT.